The rows below give T cell receptor beta chains drawn from one sample of a study of Ad26.COV2.S vaccination and SARS-CoV-2 variants. Sequenced by immunoSEQ multiplex PCR; TCRdb stores in-frame clones only, minus some. The top ten clones hold around a tenth of a sample with about 240,000 clones, approximately 90% of them seen once. Specimen: peripheral blood, collected in a trial of Ad26.COV2.S vaccine versus placebo. Every receptor here comes from a person between 18 and 59 years old who received the Ad26.COV2.S COVID-19 vaccine or a placebo. Both conserved end residues are part of each CDR3. Fields, in order: J gene, V gene, clone size, D gene, CDR3 DNA, CDR3 protein. The D gene is left open where the match is weak. Where a row states a size, it is once, few, many or the class of an expanded clone; other rows omit it.

j_call: TRBJ2-3; v_call: TRBV5-4; clone_size: .; d_call: TRBD1; cdr3_nt: TGTGCCAGCAGCTTGGTTGTGGGACAGGGAACAGATACGCAGTATTTT; cdr3_aa: CASSLVVGQGTDTQYF
j_call: TRBJ2-7; v_call: TRBV19; clone_size: .; d_call: TRBD1; cdr3_nt: TGTGCCAGCTCTAATCCGGGACAGGGGGCCTACGAGCAGTACTTC; cdr3_aa: CASSNPGQGAYEQYF
j_call: TRBJ1-1; v_call: TRBV5-6; clone_size: .; d_call: TRBD1; cdr3_nt: TGTGCCAGCAGCTACGGGACAGGGGCAACTCGGACTGAAGCTTTCTTT; cdr3_aa: CASSYGTGATRTEAFF
j_call: TRBJ2-7; v_call: TRBV10-3; clone_size: .; d_call: .; cdr3_nt: TGTGCCATCAGCACCCCGATGACAGCCTACGAGCAGTACTTC; cdr3_aa: CAISTPMTAYEQYF
j_call: TRBJ1-1; v_call: TRBV29-1; clone_size: .; d_call: .; cdr3_nt: TGCAGCGTTGAGGTGGGGATGAACACTGAAGCTTTCTTT; cdr3_aa: CSVEVGMNTEAFF
j_call: TRBJ1-4; v_call: TRBV21-1; clone_size: .; d_call: .; cdr3_nt: TGTGCCAGCAGCAAAACGGGGGAGCGAGCAACTAATGAAAAACTGTTTTTT; cdr3_aa: CASSKTGERATNEKLFF
j_call: TRBJ2-1; v_call: TRBV5-5; clone_size: .; d_call: TRBD2; cdr3_nt: TGTGCCAGCATCCCTCGGGGAGGGGCGTACAATGAGCAGTTCTTC; cdr3_aa: CASIPRGGAYNEQFF
j_call: TRBJ1-2; v_call: TRBV5-8; clone_size: .; d_call: TRBD1; cdr3_nt: TGTGCCAGCAGCTATCAGGGGGCGACCTGGTCTAACTATGGCTACACCTTC; cdr3_aa: CASSYQGATWSNYGYTF
j_call: TRBJ1-5; v_call: TRBV6-2/TRBV6-3; clone_size: .; d_call: .; cdr3_nt: TGTGCCAGCAACCCGGGACGGCCCTATAATCAGCCCCAGCATTTT; cdr3_aa: CASNPGRPYNQPQHF
j_call: TRBJ2-1; v_call: TRBV30; clone_size: .; d_call: .; cdr3_nt: TGTGCCTGGAGTGGGGAAGCAGATTCCTACAATGAGCAGTTCTTC; cdr3_aa: CAWSGEADSYNEQFF
j_call: TRBJ2-7; v_call: TRBV4-1; clone_size: .; d_call: TRBD1; cdr3_nt: TGCGCCAGCAGCCAAGGTCGGACAGGGAGGTACGAGCAGTACTTC; cdr3_aa: CASSQGRTGRYEQYF
j_call: TRBJ2-7; v_call: TRBV10-1; clone_size: .; d_call: TRBD1; cdr3_nt: TGCGCCAGCGCGGCAGGGACAGGGCCCTCTTGGGAGCAGTACTTC; cdr3_aa: CASAAGTGPSWEQYF
j_call: TRBJ1-6; v_call: TRBV6-5; clone_size: .; d_call: .; cdr3_nt: TGTGCCAGCAGTTACCAGGACTTACAGGCGTCACCCCTCCACTTT; cdr3_aa: CASSYQDLQASPLHF
j_call: TRBJ2-7; v_call: TRBV7-2; clone_size: once; d_call: .; cdr3_nt: TGTGCCAGCAGCTTAGAAGGATCCCCCTGGAACTACGAGCAGTACTTC; cdr3_aa: CASSLEGSPWNYEQYF
j_call: TRBJ2-7; v_call: TRBV10-3; clone_size: .; d_call: TRBD1; cdr3_nt: TGTGCCATCAGGGCACCCGGGACAGGGTACGAGCAGTACTTC; cdr3_aa: CAIRAPGTGYEQYF
j_call: TRBJ2-2; v_call: TRBV28; clone_size: .; d_call: TRBD2; cdr3_nt: TGTGCCAGCAGTTCTCCTGGACTAGCTGAGACCGGGGAGCTGTTTTTT; cdr3_aa: CASSSPGLAETGELFF
j_call: TRBJ2-3; v_call: TRBV28; clone_size: .; d_call: .; cdr3_nt: TGTGCCAGCAGTTTCGCCCGACGAGGGGATACGCAGTATTTT; cdr3_aa: CASSFARRGDTQYF
j_call: TRBJ1-3; v_call: TRBV10-3; clone_size: few; d_call: .; cdr3_nt: TGTGCCATCAGTGAGTCGCCGGGAAACTCTGGAAACACCATATATTTT; cdr3_aa: CAISESPGNSGNTIYF
j_call: TRBJ2-1; v_call: TRBV12-3/TRBV12-4; clone_size: once; d_call: .; cdr3_nt: TGTGCCAGCAGTTTACGAGGGTCCGATGAGCAGTTCTTC; cdr3_aa: CASSLRGSDEQFF
j_call: TRBJ1-2; v_call: TRBV19; clone_size: .; d_call: TRBD1; cdr3_nt: TGTGCCAGTAGTATTCGGACAGGGGGACTAGCTAACTATGGCTACACCTTC; cdr3_aa: CASSIRTGGLANYGYTF
j_call: TRBJ2-2; v_call: TRBV7-2; clone_size: .; d_call: .; cdr3_nt: TGTGCCAGCAGCTTAGCGCGTCTAGAAAACTTACTATCGAACACCGGGGAGCTGTTTTTT; cdr3_aa: CASSLARLENLLSNTGELFF
j_call: TRBJ2-1; v_call: TRBV24-1; clone_size: .; d_call: TRBD2; cdr3_nt: TGTGCCACCAGGGGTCCTAGCGGTGGTGAGCAGTTCTTC; cdr3_aa: CATRGPSGGEQFF
j_call: TRBJ2-1; v_call: TRBV24-1; clone_size: .; d_call: TRBD2; cdr3_nt: TGTGCCACCATTAACTCAAAGACTAGCGAGCGGCGTCGCGATGAGCAGTTCTTC; cdr3_aa: CATINSKTSERRRDEQFF
j_call: TRBJ2-1; v_call: TRBV21-1; clone_size: .; d_call: .; cdr3_nt: TGTGCCAGCACCCCGGGACAGGGCTACAATGAGCAGTTCTTC; cdr3_aa: CASTPGQGYNEQFF
j_call: TRBJ1-3; v_call: TRBV30; clone_size: .; d_call: .; cdr3_nt: TGTGCCTGGAGCCTGTGGCAGGGGCCCTCTGGAAACACCATATATTTT; cdr3_aa: CAWSLWQGPSGNTIYF
j_call: TRBJ2-7; v_call: TRBV5-4; clone_size: .; d_call: .; cdr3_nt: TGTGCCAGCAGCTTGAATGGCCTACAGTACGAGCAGTACTTC; cdr3_aa: CASSLNGLQYEQYF
j_call: TRBJ2-7; v_call: TRBV6-5; clone_size: .; d_call: .; cdr3_nt: TGTGCCAGCAAGTCACGGGACTACGAGCAGTACTTC; cdr3_aa: CASKSRDYEQYF
j_call: TRBJ2-3; v_call: TRBV4-3; clone_size: .; d_call: .; cdr3_nt: TGCGCCAGCAGCCAAGATCCTCCAGGAGGTACGCAGTATTTT; cdr3_aa: CASSQDPPGGTQYF
j_call: TRBJ2-3; v_call: TRBV18; clone_size: .; d_call: .; cdr3_nt: TGTGCCAGCTCACTCCAAACAGATACGCAGTATTTT; cdr3_aa: CASSLQTDTQYF
j_call: TRBJ2-7; v_call: TRBV19; clone_size: .; d_call: .; cdr3_nt: TGTGCCAGTAGTATCTATCGAGACGCGCACTACGAGCAGTACTTC; cdr3_aa: CASSIYRDAHYEQYF
j_call: TRBJ2-7; v_call: TRBV10-2; clone_size: .; d_call: TRBD1; cdr3_nt: TGCGCCAGCAGTGAGTCGGGGACAGGCGACTCCTACGAGCAGTACTTC; cdr3_aa: CASSESGTGDSYEQYF
j_call: TRBJ1-1; v_call: TRBV10-2; clone_size: .; d_call: .; cdr3_nt: TGCGCCAGCCAACGAACGTACGCTGAAGCTTTCTTT; cdr3_aa: CASQRTYAEAFF
j_call: TRBJ2-7; v_call: TRBV5-4; clone_size: once; d_call: .; cdr3_nt: TGTGCCAGCAGACGGGACGGCACCTACGAGCAGTACTTC; cdr3_aa: CASRRDGTYEQYF
j_call: TRBJ1-2; v_call: TRBV6-5; clone_size: .; d_call: TRBD1; cdr3_nt: TGTGCCAGCAGTAACCTTAGACAGGGGGGCTATGGCTACACCTTC; cdr3_aa: CASSNLRQGGYGYTF
j_call: TRBJ2-5; v_call: TRBV7-3; clone_size: once; d_call: .; cdr3_nt: TGTGCCAGCAGCTTGCACAGGGGGGGACAAGAGACCCAGTACTTC; cdr3_aa: CASSLHRGGQETQYF
j_call: TRBJ2-1; v_call: TRBV6-2/TRBV6-3; clone_size: .; d_call: TRBD1; cdr3_nt: TGTGCCAGCAGTTCGCCGACAGGGGCGGGGTACAATGAGCAGTTCTTC; cdr3_aa: CASSSPTGAGYNEQFF
j_call: TRBJ2-5; v_call: TRBV19; clone_size: once; d_call: .; cdr3_nt: TGTGCCAGTAGTAATGAAGGTCGGGAGACCCAGTACTTC; cdr3_aa: CASSNEGRETQYF
j_call: TRBJ1-6; v_call: TRBV6-5; clone_size: .; d_call: .; cdr3_nt: TGTGCCAGCGGGGTCCGGGGCCCGCCGAATTCACCCCTCCACTTT; cdr3_aa: CASGVRGPPNSPLHF